The 10 T cell receptor beta chains presented below share a single source sample, sequenced in a study of T cells after posttransplantation cyclophosphamide. TCRdb's copy holds only in-frame clones and misses some; the assay was immunoSEQ multiplex PCR. This repertoire holds around 5,000 clones, and none appear only once. A marrow graft followed busulfan-fludarabine conditioning, with cyclophosphamide on days +3 and +4. The sample consisted of PBMCs, taken after allogeneic stem cell transplant with posttransplant cyclophosphamide. The receptors come from a male patient between 55 and 70 years old who received an allogeneic stem cell transplant from a related donor, was CMV-positive, and had no GVHD. Some T cells may be supplied by the graft donor.

The sample holds many counts of this clone. J is TRBJ2-3 and V is TRBV19, with 9 positions matching TRBD1. This CDR3 contains 15 residues. The J segment lost 5 bases and the V segment lost 7 bases, leaving 10 bases of the junction unmatched. Germline assignment: CDR1 LNHDA and CDR2 SQIVND (reference sequence). CDR3 protein: CASTPRDRGGDTQYF. The CDR3 DNA sequence: TGTGCCAGTACCCCCCGAGACAGGGGGGGAGATACGCAGTATTTT.

This clone was seen ten or more times. The V call is TRBV4-1, the J call TRBJ1-1, with D unclear. CDR1 is MGHRA and CDR2 is YSYEKL in the germline V gene. This CDR3 comprises 16 residues. The germline V and J ends were trimmed by 0 bases and 2 bases, with 13 bases remaining between them. CDR3 DNA: TGCGCCAGCAGCCAAGATCCTCTAGGCAGTAACACTGAAGCTTTCTTT. The encoded protein is CASSQDPLGSNTEAFF.

Many counts were recorded for this clone. The chain employs TRBV19 and TRBJ1-6; 7 bases agree with TRBD1. This CDR3 has 15 residues. V was clipped by 11 bases and J by 9 bases; unmatched bases: 16. Germline V gives CDR1 LNHDA, CDR2 SQIVND (reference sequence). CDR3 DNA sequence: TGTGCCTCCGAGACAGGGATGCTGAGTGGTTCACCCCTCCACTTT. As protein: CASETGMLSGSPLHF.

In this sample, this clone turned up many times. The genes are TRBV5-4 and TRBJ1-6; possibly TRBD1 for D (5 bases). This CDR3 spans 17 amino acids. Trimming pared 4 bases from V and 6 bases from J, leaving 20 bases between. Germline V gives CDR1 SGHNT, CDR2 YYREEE (reference sequence). The CDR3 nucleotides are TGTGCCAGCAGCCCCTACCCAGGGTCCCCTGTTAATTCACCCCTCCACTTT. It translates to CASSPYPGSPVNSPLHF.

This clone appeared many times. J is TRBJ2-3 and V is TRBV19; D might be TRBD2 (5 bases). V was shortened by 3 bases and J by 2 bases, with 12 bases between the two germline ends. The germline V gene has CDR1 LNHDA and CDR2 SQIVND (reference sequence). This CDR3 has 15 amino acids. This chain's CDR3 is CASSIRRQDTDTQYF. The DNA for the CDR3 is TGTGCCAGTAGTATCCGGAGGCAGGACACAGATACGCAGTATTTT.

At least ten counts were recorded for this clone. The V and J genes are TRBV6-5 and TRBJ1-1, with D possibly TRBD1 on 6 matching bases. The CDR3 has 13 residues. Trimming pared 2 bases from V and 6 bases from J, leaving 10 bases between. Germline CDR1 and CDR2: MNHEY and SVGAGI. CDR3 sequence reads: CASSYQGSAEAFF. The CDR3 coding sequence is TGTGCCAGCAGTTACCAGGGGTCCGCTGAAGCTTTCTTT.

This clone is deemed medium-sized. The J gene is TRBJ2-7, the V gene TRBV10-3; the D is unclear. The CDR3 is made up of 13 amino acids. The germline gives CDR1 ENHRY, CDR2 SYGVKD. Trimming stripped 7 bases from V and 1 base from J, with 11 bases between. DNA for the CDR3: TGTGCCATCACCGCGGCCCCTTCCTACGAGCAGTACTTC. It specifies CAITAAPSYEQYF.

This clone appeared many times. The CDR3 here is CASSLKTTGELFF. CDR3 nucleotide sequence: TGTGCCAGCAGCTTAAAAACTACCGGGGAGCTGTTTTTT. The gene calls are TRBV7-9 and TRBJ2-2, with unresolved D. Germline CDR1 reads SEHNR; CDR2 reads FQNEAQ (reference sequence). The CDR3 extends over 13 amino acids. With 2 bases removed from V and 5 bases from J, the gap between germline ends came to 6 bases.

V gene TRBV28 combines with J gene TRBJ2-7, with a possible D match to TRBD1 (6 bases). Germline V gene data show CDR1 as MDHEN and CDR2 as SYDVKM. The CDR3 spans 18 residues. Trimming shortened V by 5 bases and J by 7 bases, and 30 bases separated the two germline ends. For the CDR3, the DNA is TGTGCCAGCAGTGCCTCAGGAAGGGCTAAGACAGGACCGGGGGAGCAGTACTTC. Residues: CASSASGRAKTGPGEQYF.

This clone occurred a few times. The genes are TRBV28 and TRBJ1-3, with D possibly TRBD1 on 5 matching bases. Germline lookup yields CDR1 MDHEN and CDR2 SYDVKM. The CDR3 totals 15 residues. Trimming removed 2 bases from V and 0 bases from J, with 8 bases in between. This CDR3 is CASSLGGSSGNTIYF. The CDR3 nucleotides are TGTGCCAGCAGTTTAGGGGGGAGCTCTGGAAACACCATATATTTT.